A single sample is the source of the 15 T cell receptor beta chains below, sequenced in a study of early T cells in non-severe SARS-CoV-2 infection. Each CDR3 protein gets one entry after TCRdb re-called the 5' RACE reads with MiXCR. The sample contains approximately 46,000 distinct CDR3 sequences, about a tenth of which appear only once. Input material: whole blood. Every receptor here comes from an adult who was a healthcare worker with PCR-confirmed SARS-CoV-2 infection or an uninfected control (not recorded which).

Many counts were recorded for this clonotype. The chain links TRBV28 to TRBJ2-5; no clear D. The CDR3 length is 17 residues. Germline V gives CDR1 MDHEN, CDR2 SYDVKM. With 6 bases removed from V and 4 bases from J, the gap between germline ends came to 24 bases. The CDR3 coding sequence is TGTGCCAGCAGCATATACGACATTGGAAACGGGTTAGAGACCCAGTACTTC. This encodes CASSIYDIGNGLETQYF.

This clonotype was detected many times. The chain links TRBV10-3 to TRBJ2-7, with D maybe TRBD1 (5 bases). Trimming pared 6 bases from V and 5 bases from J, leaving 17 bases between. Germline V lookup: CDR1 ENHRY, CDR2 SYGVKD. CDR3 length: 14 amino acids. CDR3 protein: CAISATQGLHEQYF. The CDR3 DNA is TGTGCCATCAGCGCAACTCAGGGTCTCCACGAGCAGTACTTC.

This clonotype was counted between two and nine times. The rearrangement uses TRBV28 and TRBJ2-7; tentative D call: TRBD2 (6 bases). The V end lost 5 bases, the J end lost 2 bases, and 16 bases lay between the germline ends. CDR1 and CDR2 (germline): MDHEN, SYDVKM. The CDR3 spans 15 residues. CDR3 loop: CASSLGGIGPYEQYF. As DNA, the CDR3 is TGTGCCAGCAGTCTAGGCGGGATAGGGCCCTACGAGCAGTACTTC.

Many counts were recorded for this clonotype. The rearrangement links TRBV5-6 to TRBJ1-1, with a tentative D call TRBD1 (5 bases). This CDR3 comprises 13 residues. Per germline, CDR1 SGHDT and CDR2 YYEEEE. Deletions cut 1 base from V and 8 bases from J, with 12 bases between. CDR3 protein: CASSLPMGGEAFF. The DNA of the CDR3 is TGTGCCAGCAGCTTGCCGATGGGGGGGGAAGCTTTCTTT.

The genes are TRBV30 and TRBJ2-7; perhaps TRBD1 as D (7 bases). CDR3 length: 14 residues. CDR1 GTSNPN and CDR2 SVGIG come from the germline V gene (reference sequence). The germline V and J ends were trimmed by 3 bases and 3 bases, with 15 bases remaining between them. As DNA, the CDR3 is TGTGCCTGGAGGCCTGACAGGGAGGTCTACGAGCAGTACTTC. The encoded protein is CAWRPDREVYEQYF.

In its sample, this clonotype was seen many times. The rearrangement uses TRBV11-1 and TRBJ2-5; D possibly matches TRBD1 or TRBD2 (6 bases each). Germline CDR1 SGHAT, CDR2 FQDESV (reference sequence). Trimming cost V 6 bases and J 0 bases, with 14 bases left between them. This CDR3 is 15 amino acids long. This chain's CDR3 is CASRHRGQHQETQYF. DNA for the CDR3: TGTGCCAGCAGACACCGGGGGCAGCACCAAGAGACCCAGTACTTC.

There are many counts of this clonotype. The V gene is TRBV19, the J gene TRBJ2-7; D might be TRBD2 (7 bases). CDR1 and CDR2 (germline): LNHDA, SQIVND (reference sequence). This CDR3 is built from 13 residues. The V gene lost 5 bases and the J gene lost 6 bases, with 14 bases spanning the gap. The CDR3 spells CASSGGGRAEQYF. CDR3 DNA sequence: TGTGCCAGTAGTGGGGGCGGGAGAGCCGAGCAGTACTTC.

At least ten counts were recorded for this clonotype. The chain carries TRBV7-2 and TRBJ1-1; 7 bases are shared with TRBD1. CDR1 and CDR2 from the germline V gene are SGHTA and FQGNSA. Unmatched junction bases numbered 7, after V lost 2 bases and J lost 4 bases. This CDR3 is 15 amino acids long. This chain's CDR3 is CASSLMTGSGTEAFF. The CDR3 nucleotides read TGTGCCAGCAGCTTAATGACAGGGTCGGGCACTGAAGCTTTCTTT.

This clonotype was observed at least ten times. The chain recombines TRBV2 with TRBJ1-5, with D unclear. The V end was cut by 6 bases, the J end by 10 bases, with 19 bases between. The CDR3 consists of 14 residues. Germline CDR1 and CDR2: SNHLY and FYNNEI. CDR3 sequence (DNA): TGTGCCAGCAGCCACGAGGAGGGTTGGAGACCCCAGCATTTT. Residues: CASSHEEGWRPQHF.

This clonotype was counted at least ten times. The V gene is TRBV12-3 or TRBV12-4, the J gene TRBJ1-4, with a weak D call TRBD1 (5 bases). The CDR3 is 12 residues long. V lost 5 bases, J lost 14 bases, and 15 bases lay in between. The chain's CDR3 is CASSPRGERLFF. CDR3 coding DNA: TGTGCCAGCAGTCCCCGGGGGGAACGGCTGTTTTTT.

In its sample, this clonotype was seen a few times. V and J are TRBV11-2 and TRBJ1-1, with TRBD1 matching over 8 bases. The junction had 3 bases not matched to a gene; V was cut back by 2 bases and J by 1 base. Germline-derived CDR1 and CDR2 are SGHAT and FQNNGV. The CDR3 extends over 15 amino acids. The CDR3 loop reads CASSLQGAWNTEAFF. CDR3 nucleotide sequence: TGTGCCAGCAGCTTACAGGGGGCGTGGAACACTGAAGCTTTCTTT.

This clonotype was picked up a small number of times. The chain carries TRBV4-3 and TRBJ2-3; 13 nucleotides agree with TRBD2. This CDR3 spans 15 amino acids. Germline CDR1 LGHNA, CDR2 YSLEER. V dropped 4 bases and J dropped 8; count of bases not matched to a gene: 6. The CDR3 coding sequence is TGCGCCAGCAGCCGCGGACTAGCGGGAGATGGTACGCAGTATTTT. This codes for CASSRGLAGDGTQYF.

The chain carries TRBV29-1 and TRBJ2-5, with 7 positions matching TRBD2. In germline, CDR1 is SQVTM, CDR2 ANQGSEA. This CDR3 contains 12 residues. The V gene end was trimmed by 3 bases and the J gene end by 7 bases; junction bases not matched to a gene: 5. CDR3 DNA: TGCAGCGTTGACCTCACGGGGGGGACCCAGTACTTC. Translated, it gives CSVDLTGGTQYF.

This clonotype appeared many times. The chain recombines TRBV6-5 with TRBJ1-6; D might be TRBD1 (6 bases). V was pared by 6 bases and J by 7 bases, with 16 bases between. The CDR3 extends over 15 amino acids. Germline CDR1 and CDR2: MNHEY and SVGAGI. Written as DNA, the CDR3 is TGTGCCAGCAGGCGAGCGGGGGGCAGAAATTCACCCCTCCACTTT. It yields the protein CASRRAGGRNSPLHF.

This clonotype came up a few times. The J gene is TRBJ2-2, the V gene TRBV7-2; D unclear. The V end lost 4 bases, the J end lost 6 bases, and 12 bases lay between the germline ends. CDR1 is SGHTA, CDR2 FQGNSA, per germline. This CDR3 region has 14 residues. The DNA of the CDR3 is TGTGCCAGCAGCTCCCCCCGAGGCCCCGGGGAGCTGTTTTTT. This gives the protein CASSSPRGPGELFF.